A single sample is the source of the 5 T cell receptor beta chains below, sequenced in a study of blood T cell repertoires in COVID-19. Generated by immunoSEQ multiplex PCR, the TCRdb table keeps only in-frame clones and is missing some. The table lists approximately 290,000 clones, roughly nine tenths of them singletons, with around 10% in the top ten. The sample was peripheral blood. The receptors stem from a woman aged 25 to 39 with COVID-19, enrolled during active disease.

The chain has TRBV5-1 and TRBJ2-1, with D perhaps TRBD2 (6 bases). Germline CDR1 is SGHRS and CDR2 is YFSETQ. V was cut by 2 bases and J by 4 bases, with 16 bases left in between. The CDR3 covers 16 residues. The CDR3: CASSFSGTPTYNEQFF. The CDR3 bases are TGCGCCAGCAGCTTCTCCGGGACTCCGACGTACAATGAGCAGTTCTTC.

The J gene is TRBJ1-1, the V gene TRBV5-1; no clear D gene. V was pared by 3 bases and J by 5 bases, with 14 bases between. The germline V gene encodes CDR1 SGHRS and CDR2 YFSETQ. The CDR3 totals 14 residues. CDR3: CASSYSGRATEAFF. For the CDR3, the DNA is TGCGCCAGCAGCTATAGCGGTCGTGCTACTGAAGCTTTCTTT.

This clone was observed once. The V call is TRBV5-4, the J call TRBJ1-2; D is ambiguous. This CDR3 is built from 14 residues. V dropped 4 bases and J dropped 10 bases, with 20 bases sitting between them. Germline V lookup: CDR1 SGHNT, CDR2 YYREEE (reference sequence). The CDR3 sequence: CASSPGGFLGDYTF. The CDR3 DNA follows: TGTGCCAGCAGCCCCGGAGGGTTTCTCGGAGACTACACCTTC. Using reference TRBV5-4 and TRBJ1-2 for the parts outside the CDR3, the full variable domain is ETGVTQSPTHLIKTRGQQVTLRCSSQSGHNTVSWYQQALGQGPQFIFQYYREEENGRGNFPPRFSGLQFPNYSSELNVNALELDDSALYLCASSPGGFLGDYTFGSGTRLTVV.

This clone was picked up one time. This chain uses TRBV19 with TRBJ1-2, with 7 bases identical to TRBD1. CDR3 size: 15 residues. V lost 5 bases and J lost 6; bases outside the gene matches: 12. The germline V gene encodes CDR1 LNHDA and CDR2 SQIVND (reference sequence). CDR3 coding DNA: TGTGCCAGTAGTGATTGGGACAGAACTACGGATGGCTACACCTTC. It specifies CASSDWDRTTDGYTF.

As for this clone: The same CDR3 arises from other DNA sequences in this sample as well. The gene calls are TRBV6-5 and TRBJ2-7; no clear D gene. The CDR3 loop spans 11 amino acids. V shed 4 bases and J shed 4 bases, with 5 bases lying between them. Germline assignment: CDR1 MNHEY and CDR2 SVGAGI. For the CDR3, the DNA is TGTGCCAGCAGTTCTAATTACGAGCAGTACTTC. It codes for CASSSNYEQYF.